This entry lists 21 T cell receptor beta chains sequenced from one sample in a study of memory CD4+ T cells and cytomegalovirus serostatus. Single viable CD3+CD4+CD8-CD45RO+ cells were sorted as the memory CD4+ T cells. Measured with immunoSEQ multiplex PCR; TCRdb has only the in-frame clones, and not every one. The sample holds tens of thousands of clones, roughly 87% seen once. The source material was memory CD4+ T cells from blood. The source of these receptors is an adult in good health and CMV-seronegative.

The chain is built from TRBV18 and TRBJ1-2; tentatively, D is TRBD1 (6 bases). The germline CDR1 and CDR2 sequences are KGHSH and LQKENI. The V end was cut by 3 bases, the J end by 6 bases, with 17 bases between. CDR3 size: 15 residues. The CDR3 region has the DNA TGTGCCAGCTCACCGTCGGGCGCGGGGGGCGATGGCTACACCTTC. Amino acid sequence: CASSPSGAGGDGYTF.

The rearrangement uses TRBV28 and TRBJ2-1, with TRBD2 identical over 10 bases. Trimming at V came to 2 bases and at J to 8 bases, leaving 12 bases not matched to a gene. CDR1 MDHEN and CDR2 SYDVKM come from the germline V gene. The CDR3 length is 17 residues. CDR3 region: CASSLGDPSGGGYEQFF. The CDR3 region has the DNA TGTGCCAGCAGTTTAGGTGACCCTAGCGGGGGAGGATATGAGCAGTTCTTC.

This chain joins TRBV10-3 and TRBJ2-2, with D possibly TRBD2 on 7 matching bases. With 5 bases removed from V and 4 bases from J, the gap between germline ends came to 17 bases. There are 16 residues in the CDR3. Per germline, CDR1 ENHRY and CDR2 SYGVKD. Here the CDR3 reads CAISFKGGESTGELFF. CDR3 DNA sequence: TGTGCCATCAGTTTCAAAGGGGGGGAGAGCACCGGGGAGCTGTTTTTT.

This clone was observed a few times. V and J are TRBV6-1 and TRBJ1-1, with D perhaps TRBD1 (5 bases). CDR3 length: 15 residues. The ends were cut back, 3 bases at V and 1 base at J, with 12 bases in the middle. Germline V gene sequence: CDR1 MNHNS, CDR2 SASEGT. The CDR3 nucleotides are TGTGCCAGCAGTGAGGGGTCAGGGTGGAACACTGAAGCTTTCTTT. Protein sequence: CASSEGSGWNTEAFF.

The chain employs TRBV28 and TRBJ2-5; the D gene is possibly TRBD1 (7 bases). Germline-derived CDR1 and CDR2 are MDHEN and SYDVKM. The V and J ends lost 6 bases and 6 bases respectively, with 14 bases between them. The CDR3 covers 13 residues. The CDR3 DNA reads TGTGCCAGCAGCGGACAGGAGGGGAAGACCCAGTACTTC. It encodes CASSGQEGKTQYF.

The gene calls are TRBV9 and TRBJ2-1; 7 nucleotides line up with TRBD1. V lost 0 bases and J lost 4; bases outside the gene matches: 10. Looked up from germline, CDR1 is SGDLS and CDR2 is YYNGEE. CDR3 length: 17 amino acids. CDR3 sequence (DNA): TGTGCCAGCAGCGTAGCCCCGGCCGGCAGGGGGTACAATGAGCAGTTCTTC. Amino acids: CASSVAPAGRGYNEQFF.

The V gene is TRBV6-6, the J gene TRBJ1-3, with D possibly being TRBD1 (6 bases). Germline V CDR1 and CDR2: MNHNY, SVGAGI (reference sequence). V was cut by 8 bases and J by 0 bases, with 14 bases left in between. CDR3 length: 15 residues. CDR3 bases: TGTGCCAGCGGACCGGGGGGCATCTCTGGAAACACCATATATTTT. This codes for CASGPGGISGNTIYF.

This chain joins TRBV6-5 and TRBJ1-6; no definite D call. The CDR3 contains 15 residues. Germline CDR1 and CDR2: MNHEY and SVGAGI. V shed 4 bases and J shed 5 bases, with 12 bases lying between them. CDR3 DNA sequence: TGTGCCAGCAGTTCCAGTTTGCCGGATAATTCACCCCTCCACTTT. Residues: CASSSSLPDNSPLHF.

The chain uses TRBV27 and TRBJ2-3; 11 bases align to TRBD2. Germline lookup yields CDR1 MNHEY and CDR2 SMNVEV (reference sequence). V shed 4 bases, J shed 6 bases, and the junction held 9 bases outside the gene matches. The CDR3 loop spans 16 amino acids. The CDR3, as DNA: TGTGCCAGCAGTTCCAAGGTAGCGGGGGGGGCCGATACGCAGTATTTT. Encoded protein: CASSSKVAGGADTQYF.

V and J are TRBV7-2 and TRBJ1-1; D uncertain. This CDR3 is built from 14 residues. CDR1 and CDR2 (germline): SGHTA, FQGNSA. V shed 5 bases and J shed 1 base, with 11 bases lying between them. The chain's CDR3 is CASSVRMWNTEAFF. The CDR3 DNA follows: TGTGCCAGCAGCGTCCGGATGTGGAACACTGAAGCTTTCTTT. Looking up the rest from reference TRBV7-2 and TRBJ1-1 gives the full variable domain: GAGVSQSPSNKVTEKGKDVELRCDPISGHTALYWYRQSLGQGLEFLIYFQGNSAPDKSGLPSDRFSAERTGGSVSTLTIQRTQQEDSAVYLCASSVRMWNTEAFFGQGTRLTVV.

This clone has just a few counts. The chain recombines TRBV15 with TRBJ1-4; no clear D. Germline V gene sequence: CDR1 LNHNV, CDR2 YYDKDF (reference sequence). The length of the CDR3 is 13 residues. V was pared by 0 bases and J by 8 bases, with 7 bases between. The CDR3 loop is CATSRDREEKLFF. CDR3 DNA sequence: TGTGCCACCAGCAGAGATCGCGAGGAAAAACTGTTTTTT.

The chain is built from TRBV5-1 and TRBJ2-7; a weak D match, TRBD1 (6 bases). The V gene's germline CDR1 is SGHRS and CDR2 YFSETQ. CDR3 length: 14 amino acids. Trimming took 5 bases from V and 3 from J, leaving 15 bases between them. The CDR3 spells CASRLTQGYYEQYF. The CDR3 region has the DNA TGCGCCAGCAGGCTAACACAGGGTTACTACGAGCAGTACTTC. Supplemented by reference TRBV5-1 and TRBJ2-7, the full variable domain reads KAGVTQTPRYLIKTRGQQVTLSCSPISGHRSVSWYQQTPGQGLQFLFEYFSETQRNKGNFPGRFSGRQFSNSRSEMNVSTLELGDSALYLCASRLTQGYYEQYFGPGTRLTVT.

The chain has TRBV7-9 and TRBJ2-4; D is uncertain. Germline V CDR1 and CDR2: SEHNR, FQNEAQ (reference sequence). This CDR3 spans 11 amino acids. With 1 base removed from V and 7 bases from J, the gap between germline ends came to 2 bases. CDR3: CASSLVNIQYF. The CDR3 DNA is TGTGCCAGCAGCTTAGTCAACATTCAGTACTTC. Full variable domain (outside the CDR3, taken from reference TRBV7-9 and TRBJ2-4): DTGVSQNPRHKITKRGQNVTFRCDPISEHNRLYWYRQTLGQGPEFLTYFQNEAQLEKSRLLSDRFSAERPKGSFSTLEIQRTEQGDSAMYLCASSLVNIQYFGAGTRLSVL.

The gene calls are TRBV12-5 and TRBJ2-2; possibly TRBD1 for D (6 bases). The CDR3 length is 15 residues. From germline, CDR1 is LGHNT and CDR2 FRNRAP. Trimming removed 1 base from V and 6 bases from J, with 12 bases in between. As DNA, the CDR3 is TGTGCTAGTGGTTTGGGAACAGGGAAATCCGGGGAGCTGTTTTTT. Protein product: CASGLGTGKSGELFF.

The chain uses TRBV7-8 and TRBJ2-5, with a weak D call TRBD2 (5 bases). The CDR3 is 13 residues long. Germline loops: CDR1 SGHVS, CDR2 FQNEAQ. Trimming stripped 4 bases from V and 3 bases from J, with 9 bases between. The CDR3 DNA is TGTGCCAGCAGCTGGGGAGATGAAGAGACCCAGTACTTC. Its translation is CASSWGDEETQYF.

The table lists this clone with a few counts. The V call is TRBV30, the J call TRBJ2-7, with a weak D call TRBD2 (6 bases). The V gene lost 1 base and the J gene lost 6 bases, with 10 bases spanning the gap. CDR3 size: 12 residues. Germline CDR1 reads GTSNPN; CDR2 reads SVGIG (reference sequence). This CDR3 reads CAWSAGESEQYF. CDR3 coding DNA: TGTGCCTGGAGTGCGGGGGAAAGCGAGCAGTACTTC.

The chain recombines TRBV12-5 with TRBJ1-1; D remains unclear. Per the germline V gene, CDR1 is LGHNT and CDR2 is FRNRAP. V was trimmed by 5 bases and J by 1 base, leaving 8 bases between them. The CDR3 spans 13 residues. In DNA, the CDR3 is TGTGCTAGTGGTGCCGACAAGAACACTGAAGCTTTCTTT. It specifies CASGADKNTEAFF.

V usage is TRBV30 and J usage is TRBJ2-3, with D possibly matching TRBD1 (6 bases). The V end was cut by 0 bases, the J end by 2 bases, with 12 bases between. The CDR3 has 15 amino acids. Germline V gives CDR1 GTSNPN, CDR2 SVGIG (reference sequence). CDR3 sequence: CAWSVSGASTDTQYF. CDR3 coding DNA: TGTGCCTGGAGTGTATCAGGGGCTTCCACAGATACGCAGTATTTT.

The CDR3 nucleotides read TGTGCCAGCTCACCGGGGGGAACCGGCACAGATACGCAGTATTTT. This translates into CASSPGGTGTDTQYF. The genes are TRBV18 and TRBJ2-3, with a tentative D call TRBD2 (6 bases). Germline CDR1 KGHSH, CDR2 LQKENI. The CDR3 contains 15 residues. V dropped 3 bases and J dropped 1 base, with 11 bases sitting between them.

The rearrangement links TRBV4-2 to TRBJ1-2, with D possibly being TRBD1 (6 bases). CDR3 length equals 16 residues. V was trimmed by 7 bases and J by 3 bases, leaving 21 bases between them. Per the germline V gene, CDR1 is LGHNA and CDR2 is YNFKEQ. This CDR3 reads CASTIIGTRVDYGYTF. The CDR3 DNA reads TGTGCCAGCACCATCATAGGGACACGAGTAGACTATGGCTACACCTTC.

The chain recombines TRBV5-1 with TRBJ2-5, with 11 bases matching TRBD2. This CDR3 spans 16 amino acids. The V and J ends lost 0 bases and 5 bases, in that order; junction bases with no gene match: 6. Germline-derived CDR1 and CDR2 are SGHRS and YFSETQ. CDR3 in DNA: TGCGCCAGCAGCTTGGATACTAGCGGGGGAGGGGAGACCCAGTACTTC. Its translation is CASSLDTSGGGETQYF.